The rows below give T cell receptor beta chains drawn from one sample of a study of blood T cell repertoires in COVID-19. Profiling relied on immunoSEQ multiplex PCR, and the TCRdb table lists in-frame clones only, not all of them. The data show some 130,000 clones, around nine tenths seen once. Sequences were obtained from peripheral blood. The receptors originated from a woman in her 70s with COVID-19, enrolled during active disease. The CDR3 runs from the conserved cysteine through the conserved F or W. The D gene is left open where the match is weak. Not every row has a clone size; where given, it reads once, few, many or a size class.

cdr3_nt: TGTGCCAGCAGCCTGGATCGGGTCCGATCTACTGAAGCTTTCTTT
cdr3_aa: CASSLDRVRSTEAFF
d_call: -
clone_size: -
v_call: TRBV27
j_call: TRBJ1-1

cdr3_nt: TGTGCCAGCAGCCGGGGACAGGGCAATTCACCCCTCCACTTT
cdr3_aa: CASSRGQGNSPLHF
d_call: TRBD1
clone_size: -
v_call: TRBV3-1/TRBV3-2
j_call: TRBJ1-6

cdr3_nt: TGTGCCAGCAGCTCGCACAGGGATACCGAGCAGTACTTC
cdr3_aa: CASSSHRDTEQYF
d_call: -
clone_size: -
v_call: TRBV11-2
j_call: TRBJ2-7

cdr3_nt: TGTGCCAGCAGCTTACTAGAGAACACTGAAGCTTTCTTT
cdr3_aa: CASSLLENTEAFF
d_call: -
clone_size: -
v_call: TRBV7-9
j_call: TRBJ1-1

cdr3_nt: TGTGCCAGCAGCTTATCCAGCGGGGGCTACAATGAGCAGTTCTTC
cdr3_aa: CASSLSSGGYNEQFF
d_call: TRBD2
clone_size: -
v_call: TRBV7-9
j_call: TRBJ2-1

cdr3_nt: TGTGCATCCACAGGGTCGCGATATCAGCCCCAGCATTTT
cdr3_aa: CASTGSRYQPQHF
d_call: -
clone_size: -
v_call: TRBV19
j_call: TRBJ1-5

cdr3_nt: TGTGCCAGCACACGGGACTACTACAATGAGCAGTTCTTC
cdr3_aa: CASTRDYYNEQFF
d_call: TRBD2
clone_size: -
v_call: TRBV5-6
j_call: TRBJ2-1

cdr3_nt: TGTGCCAGCAGGACAGGGTTTATTCCCTCTGGAAACACCATATATTTT
cdr3_aa: CASRTGFIPSGNTIYF
d_call: TRBD1
clone_size: -
v_call: TRBV28
j_call: TRBJ1-3

cdr3_nt: TGTGCCATCAGTGACAGCGGGGGCTCCTACAATGAGCAGTTCTTC
cdr3_aa: CAISDSGGSYNEQFF
d_call: TRBD2
clone_size: -
v_call: TRBV10-3
j_call: TRBJ2-1

cdr3_nt: TGTGCCATCAGCCAACTACCCCAAGAGACCCAGTACTTC
cdr3_aa: CAISQLPQETQYF
d_call: -
clone_size: -
v_call: TRBV10-3
j_call: TRBJ2-5

cdr3_nt: TGTGCCAGCAGCCGTGGAGGCGCGCAATCGAACACCGGGGAGCTGTTTTTT
cdr3_aa: CASSRGGAQSNTGELFF
d_call: -
clone_size: -
v_call: TRBV5-4
j_call: TRBJ2-2

cdr3_nt: TGTGCCAGCAGCCCCACCACAGGGGCGAATTCACCCCTCCACTTT
cdr3_aa: CASSPTTGANSPLHF
d_call: TRBD1
clone_size: -
v_call: TRBV11-2
j_call: TRBJ1-6

cdr3_nt: TGTGCCAGCAGCCCCAGTAAGGGGGCCTTTGGCTACACCTTC
cdr3_aa: CASSPSKGAFGYTF
d_call: TRBD1
clone_size: -
v_call: TRBV7-3
j_call: TRBJ1-2

cdr3_nt: TGCGCCAGCAGTGTGGGGGACTGGGGAAAAAACATTCAGTACTTC
cdr3_aa: CASSVGDWGKNIQYF
d_call: -
clone_size: few
v_call: TRBV10-2
j_call: TRBJ2-4

cdr3_nt: TGTGCCAGCAGGGCGACTAGCGGGGGCCTCATTCAGTACTTC
cdr3_aa: CASRATSGGLIQYF
d_call: TRBD2
clone_size: -
v_call: TRBV2
j_call: TRBJ2-4